This T cell receptor beta chain was sequenced during a study of beta chain features in type 1 diabetes. For the study at large: Age, gender, cell numbers and subset yield matched between patients and controls.

Averaging about 116 mL, one heparinised blood draw came from each individual donor. V gave up 5 bases and J gave up 5 bases, with 16 bases separating them. The CDR3 is 15 amino acids. Germline values: CDR1 MNHEY, CDR2 SVGAGI. A word on this clone: The target antigen is unknown.

Sequenced material consisted of expressed TCRB transcripts (all of the isolated RNA was reverse transcribed). Sequencing was performed with immunoSEQ multiplex PCR; in TCRdb, only in-frame clones are kept and a portion is missing. The table shows 680,000 or so clones, with 13% occurring only once. Study-wide findings and caveats: Compared with healthy donors, patients appeared to share more similar naive, central memory and regulatory TCRB repertoires. In all four CD4+ subsets, TCRB CDR3 length was significantly, moderately reduced in type 1 diabetes.

The sample consisted of naive CD4+ T cells from blood. The chain recombines TRBV6-5 with TRBJ2-1; D possibly corresponds to TRBD2 (6 bases). This clonotype was sampled from a man aged 18-30 years with type 1 diabetes. CDR3 sequence: CASSPASVRDNEQFF. The DNA for the CDR3 is TGTGCCAGCAGTCCCGCTAGCGTAAGGGACAATGAGCAGTTCTTC.